This T cell receptor (beta chain) was observed in a study of circulating tumor DNA in untreated peripheral T-cell lymphoma (dated by TCRdb to about 2021). Tumor-specific TCR clonotypes were identified by sequencing baseline tumor tissue collected before treatment. The study used next-generation sequencing of T-cell receptor sequences to monitor peripheral T-cell lymphoma patients receiving frontline treatment on a trial. Relative to germline, V is 0 bases shorter and J is 5 bases shorter, with 10 bases between their ends. The CDR3 runs 15 residues from the cysteine to the phenylalanine. Only CDR3 DNA is held: 45 bases, read in frame from base 1. Taken from the germline V gene (reference sequence), the CDR1 and CDR2 loops are MNHEY and SMNVEV. Regarding this clone: Its antigen is currently not known. Per-base quality was not reported, and no clone a single base away is much larger than it.

What the work shows at the level of the full study, not this receptor alone: Tumor-specific clonotypes were identified in around four fifths of patients, with identification achieved from around 88% of baseline tissues and around 67% of baseline serum samples.

The method was the immunoSEQ multiplex PCR assay. TCRdb obtained this table from immuneACCESS and retained in-frame rearrangements with V and J assigned. These tables miss some clones; where compared with another copy, unresolved V genes account for less than half of the shortfall, and the remainder is unexplained. The table for this sample lists around 10,000 clones; about 75% of them were counted only once. 31% of the sample belongs to the ten largest clones. This receptor chain uses TRBV27 and TRBJ1-4; the D gene is unclear. Sequenced: tumor tissue. The source is a human donor with peripheral T-cell lymphoma. The CDR3 in this case is CASSLSDGLNEKLFF. The DNA reads TGTGCCAGCAGTTTATCGGACGGCCTAAATGAAAAACTGTTTTTT.